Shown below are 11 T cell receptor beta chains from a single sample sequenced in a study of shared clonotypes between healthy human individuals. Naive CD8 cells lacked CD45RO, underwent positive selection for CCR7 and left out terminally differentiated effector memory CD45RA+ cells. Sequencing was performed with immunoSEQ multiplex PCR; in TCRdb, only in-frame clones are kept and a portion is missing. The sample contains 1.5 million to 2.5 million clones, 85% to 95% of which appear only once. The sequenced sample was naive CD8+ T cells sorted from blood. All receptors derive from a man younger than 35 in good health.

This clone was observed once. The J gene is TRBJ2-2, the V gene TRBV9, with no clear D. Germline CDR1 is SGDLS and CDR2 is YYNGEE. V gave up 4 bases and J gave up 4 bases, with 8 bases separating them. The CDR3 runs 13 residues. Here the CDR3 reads CASSSLSTGELFF. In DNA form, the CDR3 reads TGTGCCAGCAGCTCCCTCTCCACCGGGGAGCTGTTTTTT.

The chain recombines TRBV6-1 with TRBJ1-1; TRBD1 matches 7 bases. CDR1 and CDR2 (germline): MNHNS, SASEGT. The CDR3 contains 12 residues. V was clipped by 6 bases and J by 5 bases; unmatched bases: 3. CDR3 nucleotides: TGTGCCAGCAGGACAGGGTGGACTGAAGCTTTCTTT. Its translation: CASRTGWTEAFF.

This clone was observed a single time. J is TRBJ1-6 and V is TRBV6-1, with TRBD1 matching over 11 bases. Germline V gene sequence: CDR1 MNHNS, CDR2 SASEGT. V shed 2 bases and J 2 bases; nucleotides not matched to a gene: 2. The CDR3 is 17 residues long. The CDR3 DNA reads TGTGCCAGCAGTGAATGGGGACAGGGGGCCTATAATTCACCCCTCCACTTT. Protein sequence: CASSEWGQGAYNSPLHF.

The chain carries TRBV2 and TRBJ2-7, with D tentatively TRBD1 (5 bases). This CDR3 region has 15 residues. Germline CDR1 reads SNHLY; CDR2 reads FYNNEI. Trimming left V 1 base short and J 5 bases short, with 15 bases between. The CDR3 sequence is CASSEVAGPPNEQYF. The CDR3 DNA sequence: TGTGCCAGCAGTGAAGTGGCAGGGCCTCCGAACGAGCAGTACTTC.

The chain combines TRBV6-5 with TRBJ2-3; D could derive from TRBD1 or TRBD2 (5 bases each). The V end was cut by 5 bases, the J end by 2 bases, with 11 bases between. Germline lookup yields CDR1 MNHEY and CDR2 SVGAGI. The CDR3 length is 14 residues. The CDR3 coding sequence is TGTGCCAGCAGTCAACCCGGGACCACAGATACGCAGTATTTT. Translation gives CASSQPGTTDTQYF.

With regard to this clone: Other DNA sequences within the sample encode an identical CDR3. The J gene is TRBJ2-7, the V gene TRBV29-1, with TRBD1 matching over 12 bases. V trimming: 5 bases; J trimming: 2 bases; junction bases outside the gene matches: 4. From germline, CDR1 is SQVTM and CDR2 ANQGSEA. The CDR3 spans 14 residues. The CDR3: CSVPGTGGTYEQYF. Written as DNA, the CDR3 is TGCAGCGTTCCCGGGACAGGGGGCACCTACGAGCAGTACTTC.

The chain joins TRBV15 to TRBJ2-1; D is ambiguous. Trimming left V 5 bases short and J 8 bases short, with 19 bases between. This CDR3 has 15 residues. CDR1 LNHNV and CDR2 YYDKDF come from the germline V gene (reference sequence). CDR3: CATSATGVGYDEQFF. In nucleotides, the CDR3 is TGTGCCACCAGCGCGACCGGAGTCGGGTATGATGAGCAGTTCTTC. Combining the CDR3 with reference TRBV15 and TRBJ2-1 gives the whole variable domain DAMVIQNPRYQVTQFGKPVTLSCSQTLNHNVMYWYQQKSSQAPKLLFHYYDKDFNNEADTPDNFQSRRPNTSFCFLDIRSPGLGDTAMYLCATSATGVGYDEQFFGPGTRLTVL.

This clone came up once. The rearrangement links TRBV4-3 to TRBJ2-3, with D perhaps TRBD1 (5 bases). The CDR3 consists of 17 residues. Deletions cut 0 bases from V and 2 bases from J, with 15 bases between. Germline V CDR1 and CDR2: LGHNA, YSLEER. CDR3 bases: TGCGCCAGCAGCCAAGATGGGGCCAGTCAAGACACAGATACGCAGTATTTT. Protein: CASSQDGASQDTDTQYF.

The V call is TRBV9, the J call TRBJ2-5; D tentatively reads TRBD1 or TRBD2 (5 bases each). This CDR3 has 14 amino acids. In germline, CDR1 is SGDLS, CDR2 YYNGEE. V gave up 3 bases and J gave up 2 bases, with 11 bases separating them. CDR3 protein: CASSGRDGQETQYF. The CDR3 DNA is TGTGCCAGCAGCGGCAGGGACGGTCAAGAGACCCAGTACTTC.

CDR3 residues: CSVEDTRDSTNEKLFF. For the CDR3, the DNA is TGCAGCGTTGAAGATACTAGGGATTCAACTAATGAAAAACTGTTTTTT. The gene calls are TRBV29-1 and TRBJ1-4; no clear D. Trimming removed 0 bases from V and 0 bases from J, with 11 bases in between. This CDR3 region has 16 residues. Germline CDR1 is SQVTM and CDR2 is ANQGSEA.

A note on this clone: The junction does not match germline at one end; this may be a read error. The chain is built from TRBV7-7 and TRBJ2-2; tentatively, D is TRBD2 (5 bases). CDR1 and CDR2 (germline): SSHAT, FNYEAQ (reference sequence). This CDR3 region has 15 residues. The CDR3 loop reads CASSLDPAGTGELFF. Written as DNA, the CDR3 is TGTGCTAGCAGCTTGGATCCCGCGGGCACCGGGGAGCTGTTTTTT.